The rows below give T cell receptor beta chains drawn from one sample of a study of response to subunit inactivated influenza vaccine. TCRdb itself ran the RT-PCR reads through MiXCR, one entry per CDR3 protein. The sample has some 550,000 distinct CDR3 sequences, roughly a quarter seen once. This sample also belongs to another study, concerning T cells expressing NK-cell markers.

The sample consisted of CD4+ T cells sorted from PBMCs, taken roughly 13 days after vaccination. These receptors all come from a man aged 45 to 65 who received an inactivated influenza vaccine. The CDR3 runs from the conserved cysteine through the conserved F or W. The D gene is left open where the match is weak. Size values are once, few and many counts, or a class for expanded clones, and some rows have none.

>few|TRBD1|TRBV6-1|TRBJ1-5
CASSERPTGNQPQHF
TGTGCCAGCAGTGAAAGGCCGACAGGGAATCAGCCCCAGCATTTT
>-|TRBD2|TRBV7-9|TRBJ2-1
CASSWPGLAGYNEQFF
TGTGCCAGCAGCTGGCCGGGACTAGCGGGATACAATGAGCAGTTCTTC
>few|TRBD1|TRBV28|TRBJ1-5
CASSYPGQDYQPQHF
TGTGCCAGCAGCTATCCGGGACAGGACTATCAGCCCCAGCATTTT
>-|TRBD2|TRBV6-2/TRBV6-3|TRBJ2-1
CASSYLAGAPRLNEQFF
TGTGCCAGCAGTTACTTGGCGGGAGCCCCTCGACTCAATGAGCAGTTCTTC
>-|TRBD1|TRBV12-3/TRBV12-4|TRBJ1-1
CATNRGLNTEAFF
TGTGCCACAAACAGGGGATTGAACACTGAAGCTTTCTTT
>-|TRBD1|TRBV29-1|TRBJ1-5
CSVTSAGGSQPQHF
TGCAGCGTTACCTCGGCAGGGGGGAGTCAGCCCCAGCATTTT
>-|TRBD2|TRBV15|TRBJ2-5
CATSRPLAGIQETQYF
TGTGCCACCAGCAGACCCTTAGCGGGTATCCAAGAGACCCAGTACTTC
>-|TRBD1|TRBV20-1|TRBJ1-5
CSARVQGDQPQHF
TGCAGTGCTAGAGTACAGGGGGATCAGCCCCAGCATTTT
>-|-|TRBV6-1|TRBJ1-2
CASSEVGQYGYTF
TGTGCCAGCAGTGAAGTGGGACAATATGGCTACACCTTC
>few|-|TRBV3-1|TRBJ2-2
CASSRGTPNGELFF
TGTGCCAGCAGCCGAGGGACTCCCAACGGGGAGCTGTTTTTT
>few|TRBD1|TRBV20-1|TRBJ1-2
CSASPGQRYGYTF
TGCAGTGCTAGTCCGGGACAGCGGTATGGCTACACCTTC
>once|-|TRBV11-3|TRBJ2-5
CASSFSWGTQETQYF
TGTGCCAGCAGCTTTTCCTGGGGTACTCAAGAGACCCAGTACTTC
>-|TRBD1|TRBV5-1|TRBJ1-2
CASSSATGEGYTF
TGCGCCAGCAGCTCCGCGACAGGGGAAGGCTACACCTTC
>many|-|TRBV5-1|TRBJ1-5
CASSQGTSNQPQHF
TGCGCCAGCAGCCAGGGGACTAGCAATCAGCCCCAGCATTTT
>few|-|TRBV4-3|TRBJ2-6
CASSQDTGANVLTF
TGCGCCAGCAGCCAAGATACTGGGGCCAACGTCCTGACTTTC
>-|-|TRBV6-5|TRBJ2-1
CASSYSRMGGEQFF
TGTGCCAGCAGTTACTCCCGGATGGGCGGTGAGCAGTTCTTC
>-|TRBD1|TRBV10-3|TRBJ1-2
CAILGTGEIGYGYTF
TGTGCCATCCTGGGGACAGGGGAGATTGGCTATGGCTACACCTTC
>many|TRBD1|TRBV29-1|TRBJ1-6
CSAGTGGIGSPLHF
TGCAGCGCAGGGACAGGGGGGATCGGATCACCCCTCCACTTT
>few|-|TRBV24-1|TRBJ2-1
CATSDYRTVTSSYNEQFF
TGTGCCACCAGTGATTACCGGACAGTGACCAGCTCCTACAATGAGCAGTTCTTC
>-|TRBD2|TRBV4-3|TRBJ2-1
CASSQQAGGAGTFF
TGCGCCAGCAGCCAACAGGCCGGGGGGGCGGGGACGTTCTTC
>few|TRBD2|TRBV20-1|TRBJ2-7
CSAGLAGMPYEQYF
TGCAGTGCTGGACTAGCGGGCATGCCCTACGAGCAGTACTTC
>few|TRBD1|TRBV28|TRBJ2-1
CASSSQDRVEQFF
TGTGCCAGCAGTTCCCAGGACAGGGTGGAGCAGTTCTTC
>many|-|TRBV9|TRBJ2-7
CASSPSPGTFNEQYF
TGTGCCAGCAGCCCAAGTCCCGGGACATTCAACGAGCAGTACTTC
>few|-|TRBV6-2/TRBV6-3|TRBJ2-1
CASSKTRSEQFF
TGTGCCAGCAGCAAGACTAGGTCTGAGCAGTTCTTC
>-|-|TRBV7-8|TRBJ1-1
CASSRDGGRQNTEAFF
TGTGCCAGCAGTCGGGACGGCGGACGGCAGAACACTGAAGCTTTCTTT
>-|TRBD1|TRBV15|TRBJ2-7
CATSRSQGNVREQYF
TGTGCCACCAGCAGATCACAGGGGAATGTCAGGGAGCAGTACTTC